A selection of T cell receptor beta chains follows, all from one sample in a study of beta chain features in type 1 diabetes. Data came from immunoSEQ multiplex PCR; TCRdb stores just in-frame clones and leaves some out. Among 250,000 to 350,000 clones listed, approximately 15% were seen once. Specimen: central memory CD4+ T cells from blood. The source is a man under 40 in good health. CDR3s include the opening cysteine and the closing phenylalanine or tryptophan. Fields, in order: V gene, clone size, D gene, J gene, CDR3 DNA, CDR3 protein. The D gene is left open where the match is weak. Size is omitted from some rows. Given values are once, few, many or a class for expanded clones.

>TRBV7-2|NA|NA|TRBJ2-1
TGTGCCAGCAGCTTAGCACTAGTAGGCAATGAGCAGTTCTTC
CASSLALVGNEQFF
>TRBV5-6|NA|TRBD1|TRBJ2-7
TGTGCCAGCAGCGTGACAGGGTTGGGGCAGTACTTC
CASSVTGLGQYF
>TRBV5-1|few|NA|TRBJ1-1
TGCGCCAGCAGACTGGAGGTGAACACTGAAGCTTTCTTT
CASRLEVNTEAFF
>TRBV9|NA|NA|TRBJ2-2
TGTGCCAGCAGCGCCGGACAGTCCTCGAACACCGGGGAGCTGTTTTTT
CASSAGQSSNTGELFF
>TRBV10-3|NA|TRBD1|TRBJ1-1
TGTGCAATCAGGGACAGGAACACTGAAGCTTTCTTT
CAIRDRNTEAFF
>TRBV10-3|many|NA|TRBJ1-1
TGTGCCATCAGTGACGCTGGGGCCACTGAAGCTTTCTTT
CAISDAGATEAFF
>TRBV27|NA|TRBD1|TRBJ1-2
TGTGCCAGCAGCCTACAAGCAGACAGGGGGCTGAGGGGCTACACCTTC
CASSLQADRGLRGYTF
>TRBV10-2|few|NA|TRBJ2-3
TGCGCCAGCACAGGAGATACGCAGTATTTT
CASTGDTQYF
>TRBV19|few|NA|TRBJ1-2
TGTGCCAGTAGTCCTAGACAACGAAACTATGGCTACACCTTC
CASSPRQRNYGYTF
>TRBV27|few|TRBD2|TRBJ2-2
TGTGCCAGCAGTTTATCATGGCGGCGGGGGGGCCCCACCGGGGAGCTGTTTTTT
CASSLSWRRGGPTGELFF
>TRBV11-3|NA|NA|TRBJ2-3
TGTGCCAGCAGCTCCTCCCGTTGGGGCACAGATACGCAGTATTTT
CASSSSRWGTDTQYF
>TRBV7-9|NA|NA|TRBJ1-2
TGTGCCAGCAGCCCCCCTGTGGGGGCGGTTCGGGGCTACACCTTC
CASSPPVGAVRGYTF
>TRBV5-1|NA|NA|TRBJ2-1
TGCGCCAGCAGCACCCAGGGGAACAATGAGCAGTTCTTC
CASSTQGNNEQFF
>TRBV19|few|NA|TRBJ1-5
TGTGCCAGTACGTATAGGGCCTCAGGCAATCAGCCCCAGCATTTT
CASTYRASGNQPQHF
>TRBV5-4|NA|NA|TRBJ2-1
TGTGCCAGCAGCTCCTTAAACGGGGCAGGGAGCAATGAGCAGTTCTTC
CASSSLNGAGSNEQFF
>TRBV28|NA|TRBD2|TRBJ2-1
TGTGCCAGCCAACTCAGCGGGGCTCGGGTTGAGCAGTTCTTC
CASQLSGARVEQFF
>TRBV4-2|few|NA|TRBJ2-2
TGTGCCAGCAGCCAGCCTAAGCAACCCGGGGAGCTGTTTTTT
CASSQPKQPGELFF
>TRBV6-5|few|TRBD2|TRBJ2-3
TGTGCCAGCAGTTACTCGAGCGGGATAGGCACAGATACGCAGTATTTT
CASSYSSGIGTDTQYF
>TRBV25-1|NA|NA|TRBJ1-3
TGTGCCAGCAGTGAATGGGTCAGCTCTGGAAACACCATATATTTT
CASSEWVSSGNTIYF
>TRBV28|many|TRBD2|TRBJ2-1
TGTGCCAGCAGCCAAAGCGGGAGGGCCTTCGGTGAGCAGTTCTTC
CASSQSGRAFGEQFF
>TRBV6-1|NA|TRBD2|TRBJ2-1
TGTGCCAGCAGGGGGACTAGCGGGACTCCTGGGGAGCAGTTCTTC
CASRGTSGTPGEQFF
>TRBV14|NA|TRBD1|TRBJ2-5
TGTGCCAGCAGCCAAGTACAGGGGGCCCAGTACTTC
CASSQVQGAQYF
>TRBV6-1|few|NA|TRBJ1-6
TGTGCCATCAGTGAGTCAAAAGGGGTGGGGAATTCACCCCTCCACTTT
CAISESKGVGNSPLHF
>TRBV7-7|few|TRBD2|TRBJ2-5
TGTGCCAGCAGCCCCTTAGCGGGGGGGCTAGAGACCCAGTACTTC
CASSPLAGGLETQYF
>TRBV6-5|few|NA|TRBJ2-3
TGTGCCAGCAGTCGGGGACCGGCAGATACGCAGTATTTT
CASSRGPADTQYF
>TRBV4-3|few|NA|TRBJ1-3
TGCGCCAGCAGCCAAGCATGGGTTCCTGGAAACACCATATATTTT
CASSQAWVPGNTIYF
>TRBV6-5|few|TRBD1|TRBJ1-1
TGTGCCAGCAGTCACCAGGGGGCTGACACTGAAGCTTTCTTT
CASSHQGADTEAFF
>TRBV5-1|few|TRBD1|TRBJ1-1
TGCGCCAGCAGCTGGGGACAGGGTAGGAAGGAAGCTTTCTTT
CASSWGQGRKEAFF
>TRBV30|few|NA|TRBJ2-4
TGTGCCTGGAGTGGGGGACTGGCCAAAAACATTCAGTACTTC
CAWSGGLAKNIQYF
>TRBV6-5|few|TRBD1|TRBJ2-7
TGTGCCAGCAGCTACCGAGACAGGGGGTATTCCCCAGAGTACTTC
CASSYRDRGYSPEYF
>TRBV7-2|NA|NA|TRBJ1-5
TGTGCCAGCAGCTTAGCGTATGGTGGAGATCAGCCCCAGCATTTT
CASSLAYGGDQPQHF
>TRBV5-4|many|NA|TRBJ2-7
TGTGCCAGCAGCTTGGCGGGGAATAAGGAGCAGTACTTC
CASSLAGNKEQYF
>TRBV10-3|NA|NA|TRBJ2-6
TGTGCCATCAGTTCAGGGTGGGGGGCCAACGTCCTGACTTTC
CAISSGWGANVLTF
>TRBV11-2|NA|TRBD2|TRBJ2-1
TGTGCCAGCAGCTTAAGTGGGGGGGTGTACAATGAGCAGTTCTTC
CASSLSGGVYNEQFF
>TRBV6-5|NA|TRBD1|TRBJ1-5
TGTGCCAGCAGTTGGGACAGGGCTAGCAATCAGCCCCAGCATTTT
CASSWDRASNQPQHF
>TRBV19|NA|NA|TRBJ1-5
TGTGCCAGTACCCAGGAGACAGGCCTAAATCAGCCCCAGCATTTT
CASTQETGLNQPQHF
>TRBV7-2|NA|TRBD2|TRBJ2-5
TGTGCCTGTCGACTAGCGGTTAGGGGGGAGACCCAGTACTTC
CACRLAVRGETQYF
>TRBV7-2|NA|TRBD1|TRBJ2-5
TGTGCCAGCAGCTATTCCGGGACAGGGGGGACCCAGTACTTC
CASSYSGTGGTQYF
>TRBV5-4|many|NA|TRBJ2-1
TGTGCCAGCAGCTTGGCGTGGGATGAGCAGTTCTTC
CASSLAWDEQFF
>TRBV7-2|few|NA|TRBJ2-5
TGTGCCAGCAGCTTACAGGCCAACCAAGAGACCCAGTACTTC
CASSLQANQETQYF
>TRBV29-1|many|TRBD1|TRBJ1-5
TGCAGCGTCGGAGACAGGGGGCATCAGCCCCAGCATTTT
CSVGDRGHQPQHF
>TRBV10-3|many|TRBD2|TRBJ2-1
TGTGCCAACGGGGACTACTACAATGAGCAGTTCTTC
CANGDYYNEQFF